This T cell receptor beta chain originates from a study of T cells in Graves' hyperthyroidism and ophthalmopathy (dated by TCRdb to 2018 to 2020). Some background on the complete study: Peripheral blood samples were taken at the time of initial diagnosis, prior to any treatment. The paper reports TCR Vbeta CDR3 sequencing of more than 120 peripheral blood samples: 40 or so ophthalmopathy, about 75 hyperthyroidism and 17 progressor patients. Prospective prediction of ophthalmopathy was tested in an independent validation cohort of under 20 hyperthyroidism patients and around 16 patients who later progressed to ophthalmopathy. The roughly 100 discovery patients were randomly divided into training and test sets at a 7:3 ratio. To identify distinguishing TCR V-J signatures, a discovery cohort of around 100 patients was used, comprising 40 to 45 with Graves' ophthalmopathy and approximately 57 with stable Graves' hyperthyroidism. Thyroid tissue and blood T-cell repertoires from more than five Graves' hyperthyroidism patients were also compared in the study. After blood sampling, hyperthyroidism patients were treated with methimazole at a starting dose of 30 mg daily, and ophthalmopathy patients were treated with high-dose intravenous methylprednisolone. What the study reported, not specific to this receptor: In validation, progression to ophthalmopathy was predicted by the model with 65% to 71% sensitivity and around 75% specificity, a median of about 6 months before onset. Most expanded thyroid clonotypes (frequency above 0.001) were also detected in blood, a finding suggesting that blood repertoires may reflect thyroid immune responses. A model built on a 13 V-J signature distinguished ophthalmopathy from stable hyperthyroidism, reaching about 88% sensitivity and 81.08% specificity in cross-validation and 80%/75% in testing. No statistical method was used to set the sample size in advance, and investigators knew the group allocation.

The TCR beta CDR3 regions were amplified from the RNA transcripts. The TCR CDR3 was subjected to a first round of RT-PCR using the HTBI primer set and the Qiagen OneStep RT-PCR kit. A second multiplex PCR round built the libraries, followed by size selection and purification. The libraries were sequenced on an Illumina HiSeq2000 using paired-end 100 bp reads. From the authors' description of their analysis: SOAPnuke was used to process the raw data, removing reads that contained adapters or uncalled bases, had a mean Phred below 15, or lacked an exact match to the constant primer or identifier. COPE v1.2.5 was used to merge high-quality paired reads, and clonotypes were defined as unique nucleotide sequences. MiTCR v1.1 was used to align clonotypes to the IMGT TRBV, TRBD and TRBJ reference segments. The analysis was restricted to V-J combinations with a frequency above 0.0001, which together covered just over 99% of the repertoires. The TCS score was defined as F50 (clonal expansion) divided by E x V (chaos), with BLOSUM62-based TCRdist calculated between CDR3 peptides within each V-J. Welch's t-statistics and random forest reduced approximately 520 V-J features to 10 to 15, which were used in a naive Bayes classifier (R e1071). TCRdb's own reprocessing of the public reads used fastp at Q25 and MiXCR and kept productive beta chains. When rows share a CDR3 protein, they turn into one entry using the most common DNA and genes. V and J calls and clone size were set by TCRdb, not the authors. This sample comprises about 600,000 distinct CDR3 sequences, around 13% of them detected only once. The top ten hold roughly an eighth of the sample.

In the ophthalmopathy patients, disease was moderately to severely active, with a Clinical Activity Score of 3 or more, a NOSPECS grade of 4 or more, and a duration of less than 3 months. Any patient with an uncontrolled infection, another autoimmune disease, pregnancy or lactation was excluded. Diagnoses relied on clinical symptoms, serum thyroxine and TRAb, thyroid ultrasound and orbital computed tomography. PBMCs were isolated from 7.5 to 10 ml of fresh peripheral blood by Ficoll-Paque density gradient centrifugation. Total RNA was extracted using Trizol reagent, and RNA quality was assessed on an Agilent 2100 Bioanalyzer. Concerning this clonotype itself: Its antigen is not yet known. No base qualities exist here, and no much larger clone lies one base off it.

V is trimmed back by 2 bases and J by 6 bases, and the junction contains 10 bases that no gene match accounts for. Reading from cysteine to phenylalanine, the CDR3 counts 15 amino acids. CDR3 DNA is the only sequence kept; it has 45 bases, read in frame from the first base. Per the germline V gene (reference sequence), SGHNT is the CDR1 and YYREEE is the CDR2. The chain is assembled from TRBV5-4 and TRBJ2-5; 7 junctional bases match TRBD2. The clonotype was recovered from a woman aged 50 to 60 with Graves' ophthalmopathy. Input material: blood. The nucleotides read TGTGCCAGCAGCTTAGGCCGGGAGGAGGGAAAGACCCAGTACTTC. This is translated as CASSLGREEGKTQYF.